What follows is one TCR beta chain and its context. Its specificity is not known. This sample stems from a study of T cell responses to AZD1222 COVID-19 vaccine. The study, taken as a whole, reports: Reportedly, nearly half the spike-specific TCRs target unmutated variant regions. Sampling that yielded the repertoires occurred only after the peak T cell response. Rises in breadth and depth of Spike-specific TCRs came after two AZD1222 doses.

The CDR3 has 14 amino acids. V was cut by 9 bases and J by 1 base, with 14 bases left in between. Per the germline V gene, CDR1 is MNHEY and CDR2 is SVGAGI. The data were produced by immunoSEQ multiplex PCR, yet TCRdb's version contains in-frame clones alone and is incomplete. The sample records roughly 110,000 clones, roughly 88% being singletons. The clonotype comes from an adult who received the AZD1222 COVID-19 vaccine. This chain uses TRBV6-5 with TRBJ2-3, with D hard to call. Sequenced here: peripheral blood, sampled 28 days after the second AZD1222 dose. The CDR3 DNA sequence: TGTGCCAGTCTAACCTCAGTGGGCACAGATACGCAGTATTTT. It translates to CASLTSVGTDTQYF.